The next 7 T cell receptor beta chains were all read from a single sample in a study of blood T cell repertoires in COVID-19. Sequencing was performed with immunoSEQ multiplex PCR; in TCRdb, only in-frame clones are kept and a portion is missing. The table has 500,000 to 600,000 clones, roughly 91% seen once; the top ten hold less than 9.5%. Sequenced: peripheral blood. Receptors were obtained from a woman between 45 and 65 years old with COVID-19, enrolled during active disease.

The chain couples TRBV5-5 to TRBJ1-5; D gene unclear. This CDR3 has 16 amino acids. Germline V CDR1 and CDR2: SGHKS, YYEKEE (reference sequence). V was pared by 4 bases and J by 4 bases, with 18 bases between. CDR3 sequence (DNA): TGTGCCAGCAGCAAGGCCGTCGGAGGCGAGAATCAGCCCCAGCATTTT. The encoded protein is CASSKAVGGENQPQHF.

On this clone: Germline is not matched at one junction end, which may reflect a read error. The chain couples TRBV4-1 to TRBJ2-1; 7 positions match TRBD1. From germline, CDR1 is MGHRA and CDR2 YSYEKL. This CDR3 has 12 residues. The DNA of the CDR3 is TGCGCCAGCAGCCAAGTCGTAGGGGGCTTGATCTTC. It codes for CASSQVVGGLIF.

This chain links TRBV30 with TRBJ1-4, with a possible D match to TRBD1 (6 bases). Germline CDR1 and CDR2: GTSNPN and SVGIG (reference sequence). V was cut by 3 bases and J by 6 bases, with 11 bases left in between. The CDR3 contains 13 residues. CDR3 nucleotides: TGTGCCTGGAGGAGGGGGGGGCATGAAAAACTGTTTTTT. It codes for CAWRRGGHEKLFF.

The CDR3 region has the DNA TGTGCCAGCAGCTCTTGGGGGGATTCTCGGAGGGCCACCCTGAACACTGAAGCTTTCTTT. It specifies CASSSWGDSRRATLNTEAFF. The chain recombines TRBV5-4 with TRBJ1-1, with TRBD1 as a possible D gene (5 bases). The germline V gene encodes CDR1 SGHNT and CDR2 YYREEE (reference sequence). The CDR3 totals 20 residues. Trimming shortened V by 3 bases and J by 0 bases, and 27 bases separated the two germline ends.

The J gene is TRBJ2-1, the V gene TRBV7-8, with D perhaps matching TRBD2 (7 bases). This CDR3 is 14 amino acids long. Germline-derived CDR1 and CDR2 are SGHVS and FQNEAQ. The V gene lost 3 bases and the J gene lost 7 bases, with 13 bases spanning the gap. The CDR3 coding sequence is TGTGCCAGCAGCTTCCTAGGGGGGGGTAATGAGCAGTTCTTC. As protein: CASSFLGGGNEQFF.

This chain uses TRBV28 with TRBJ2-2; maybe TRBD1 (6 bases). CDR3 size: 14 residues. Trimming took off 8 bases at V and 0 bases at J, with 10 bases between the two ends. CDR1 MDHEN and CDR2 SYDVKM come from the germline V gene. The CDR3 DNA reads TGTGCCAGCCGGACAGTTCCGAACACCGGGGAGCTGTTTTTT. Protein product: CASRTVPNTGELFF.

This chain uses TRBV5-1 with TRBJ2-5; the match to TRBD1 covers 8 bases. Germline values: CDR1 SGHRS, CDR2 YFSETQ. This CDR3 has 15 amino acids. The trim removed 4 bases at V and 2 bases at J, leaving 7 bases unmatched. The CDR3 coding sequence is TGCGCCAGCAGCCTCAGGGGGCCGGTACAAGAGACCCAGTACTTC. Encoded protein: CASSLRGPVQETQYF.